This record concerns one T cell receptor beta chain sequence. The sample is drawn from a study of blood T cells in healthy people across ages. Study background: About one barcoded beta molecule per two T cells was captured by template switching.

Next came a second PCR, run for roughly 6 to 11 cycles, which used a sample-barcoded 5' primer along with a J-beta primer mix. TCRdb re-derived calls from the 5' RACE reads in MiXCR, one entry per CDR3 protein. The sample records roughly 800,000 distinct CDR3 sequences, about 26% being singletons. Germline V lookup: CDR1 MNHEY, CDR2 SVGAGI. Trimming stripped 2 bases from V and 11 bases from J, with 7 bases between. CDR3 length: 12 residues. The same sample was also studied in work on T cells of mothers and their children.

The source is a boy younger than 18 in good health. The genes are TRBV6-5 and TRBJ1-6; the D is unclear. The source material was blood. The CDR3, as DNA: TGTGCCAGCAGTTACACGAATCCACCCCTCCACTTT. Translation gives CASSYTNPPLHF.